This is a list of T cell receptor beta chains from one sample in a study. TCRdb itself ran the RT-PCR reads through MiXCR, one entry per CDR3 protein. The sample holds hundreds of thousands of distinct CDR3 sequences, 14% seen once. Sequences were obtained from memory CD4+ T cells from blood. The origin of the receptors is a female donor in good health, serving as a healthy control. The CDR3 runs from the conserved cysteine through the conserved F or W. Each record gives: V gene, clone size, D gene, J gene, CDR3 protein, CDR3 DNA. D genes are given only for firm matches. Clone size, where shown, is once, few, many, or a class for clones that have expanded.

TRBV5-1	few	TRBD2	TRBJ2-1	CASSNRTSGSHEQFF	TGCGCCAGCAGCAATAGGACTAGCGGGAGCCATGAGCAGTTCTTC
TRBV14	.	TRBD2	TRBJ2-1	CASSPWTSREQFF	TGTGCCAGCAGCCCCTGGACTAGTCGTGAGCAGTTCTTC
TRBV10-3	.	TRBD1	TRBJ1-2	CAILGQATYGYTF	TGTGCCATCCTCGGACAGGCAACATATGGCTACACCTTC
TRBV20-1	many	TRBD2	TRBJ2-1	CSARNGLAVGNEQFF	TGCAGTGCTAGAAATGGACTAGCAGTGGGGAATGAGCAGTTCTTC
TRBV20-1	few	.	TRBJ2-7	CSAPTGTSSNEQYF	TGCAGTGCCCCGACCGGGACATCGTCCAACGAGCAGTACTTC
TRBV6-1	few	.	TRBJ1-2	CASSPRGPDYGYTF	TGTGCCAGCAGTCCTCGCGGGCCGGACTATGGCTACACCTTC
TRBV6-2/TRBV6-3	.	.	TRBJ2-1	CASSSGGLAVNSYNEQFF	TGTGCCAGCAGTTCCGGGGGGCTAGCGGTTAACTCCTACAATGAGCAGTTCTTC
TRBV12-3/TRBV12-4	many	TRBD2	TRBJ2-2	CASSLAAGGLGGELFF	TGTGCCAGCAGTTTGGCTGCGGGGGGCCTCGGCGGGGAGCTGTTTTTT
TRBV9	few	.	TRBJ1-4	CASSTGEGYEKLFF	TGTGCCAGCTCAACGGGGGAAGGTTATGAAAAACTGTTTTTT
TRBV7-2	once	.	TRBJ2-6	CASSLKHSGANVLTF	TGTGCCAGCAGCTTAAAGCACTCTGGGGCCAACGTCCTGACTTTC
TRBV5-1	many	.	TRBJ2-4	CASSLLPRGENIQYF	TGCGCCAGCAGCTTGCTTCCAAGAGGCGAGAACATTCAGTACTTC
TRBV28	.	.	TRBJ1-5	CASSGGRRAQWANQPQHF	TGTGCCAGCAGTGGGGGACGGAGGGCACAGTGGGCAAATCAGCCCCAGCATTTT
TRBV24-1	.	.	TRBJ2-5	CATSDFGGNQETQYF	TGTGCCACCAGTGATTTTGGCGGGAATCAAGAGACCCAGTACTTC
TRBV24-1	many	.	TRBJ1-2	CATSDTTVYGYTF	TGTGCCACCAGTGATACGACGGTCTATGGCTACACCTTC
TRBV7-9	.	TRBD2	TRBJ2-7	CASSLVIAGEWSRYF	TGTGCCAGCAGCTTAGTAATAGCGGGAGAGTGGAGTCGGTACTTC
TRBV12-3/TRBV12-4	many	.	TRBJ2-1	CASSFYENEQFF	TGTGCCAGCAGCTTCTATGAGAATGAGCAGTTCTTC
TRBV20-1	few	.	TRBJ2-3	CSARFGGTDTQYF	TGCAGTGCTAGGTTCGGGGGCACAGATACGCAGTATTTT
TRBV20-1	few	TRBD1	TRBJ1-1	CSARVPRGANTEAFF	TGCAGTGCTAGAGTTCCCAGGGGGGCGAACACTGAAGCTTTCTTT
TRBV4-1	once	.	TRBJ1-1	CASSLTWTADTEAFF	TGCGCCAGCAGCCTCACGTGGACAGCCGACACTGAAGCTTTCTTT
TRBV7-9	many	TRBD1	TRBJ2-7	CASSFIPGQGLGEQYF	TGTGCCAGCAGTTTTATACCGGGACAGGGGTTAGGCGAGCAGTACTTC
TRBV5-1	few	.	TRBJ2-1	CASSDASSYNEQFF	TGCGCCAGCAGTGATGCTAGCTCCTACAATGAGCAGTTCTTC
TRBV4-1	many	TRBD1	TRBJ1-6	CASSPDRGSYNSPLHF	TGCGCCAGCAGCCCGGACAGGGGATCTTATAATTCACCCCTCCACTTT
TRBV20-1	many	.	TRBJ1-1	CSATPQNTEAFF	TGCAGTGCGACACCACAGAACACTGAAGCTTTCTTT
TRBV2	.	.	TRBJ1-5	CASRPGSAGQPQHF	TGTGCCAGCAGGCCGGGCAGTGCGGGTCAGCCCCAGCATTTT
TRBV28	many	.	TRBJ2-7	CATRSSYEQYF	TGTGCCACCCGAAGCTCCTACGAGCAGTACTTC
TRBV11-2	.	.	TRBJ1-1	CASSLVQTTPNTEAFF	TGTGCCAGCAGCTTAGTCCAAACGACACCGAACACTGAAGCTTTCTTT
TRBV7-2	.	TRBD1	TRBJ2-5	CATSDRAQETQYF	TGTGCCACCTCTGACAGGGCTCAAGAGACCCAGTACTTC
TRBV19	.	TRBD2	TRBJ2-1	CASSHRTSGRDEQFF	TGTGCCAGTAGTCACAGGACTAGCGGGAGGGATGAGCAGTTCTTC
TRBV6-6	.	.	TRBJ1-1	CASSPTGGQDEAFF	TGTGCCAGCAGTCCAACGGGGGGGCAAGATGAAGCTTTCTTT
TRBV11-3	.	.	TRBJ2-1	CASSLQGGWANEQFF	TGTGCCAGCAGCTTACAGGGAGGATGGGCGAATGAGCAGTTCTTC
TRBV10-3	many	.	TRBJ1-5	CAISEGLQGTQPQHF	TGTGCCATCAGTGAGGGGTTACAGGGTACTCAGCCCCAGCATTTT
TRBV3-1	few	TRBD2	TRBJ2-3	CASSNRDYKDTQYF	TGTGCCAGCAGCAACCGGGACTACAAAGATACGCAGTATTTT
TRBV29-1	many	.	TRBJ1-2	CSAEGRGMDYGYTF	TGCAGCGCCGAGGGCCGGGGAATGGACTATGGCTACACCTTC
TRBV10-3	many	.	TRBJ1-2	CAISQQGVGYGYTF	TGTGCCATCAGTCAACAGGGAGTCGGCTATGGCTACACCTTC
TRBV2	few	.	TRBJ1-4	CASSGVNEKLFF	TGTGCCAGCAGTGGTGTTAATGAAAAACTGTTTTTT
TRBV4-3	.	.	TRBJ2-1	CASSQGWVNYNEQFF	TGCGCCAGCAGCCAAGGTTGGGTCAACTACAATGAGCAGTTCTTC
TRBV27	.	TRBD1	TRBJ1-2	CASRSRQGGYGYTF	TGTGCCAGCAGATCTCGACAGGGGGGCTATGGCTACACCTTC
TRBV20-1	few	.	TRBJ2-7	CSARDLRRLSYEQYF	TGCAGTGCTAGAGATCTACGGCGCCTCTCCTACGAGCAGTACTTC
TRBV15	few	.	TRBJ1-1	CATSRSVTGNTEAFF	TGTGCCACCAGCAGATCCGTCACAGGGAACACTGAAGCTTTCTTT
TRBV25-1	few	.	TRBJ2-1	CASGDRSEQFF	TGTGCCAGCGGGGATAGGTCTGAGCAGTTCTTC
TRBV7-9	many	TRBD1	TRBJ2-6	CASSLASGQGAGANVLTF	TGTGCCAGCAGCTTAGCCTCGGGACAGGGGGCCGGGGCCAACGTCCTGACTTTC
TRBV5-1	.	.	TRBJ2-5	CASSLTPQQETQYF	TGCGCCAGCAGCTTGACCCCCCAGCAAGAGACCCAGTACTTC
TRBV7-2	.	TRBD1	TRBJ1-1	CASSPGTGDILTEAFF	TGTGCCAGCAGCCCGGGGACAGGGGATATACTCACTGAAGCTTTCTTT
TRBV19	few	.	TRBJ2-5	CASSRDWGETQYF	TGTGCCAGTAGCCGCGACTGGGGCGAGACCCAGTACTTC
TRBV6-6	few	.	TRBJ1-2	CASISIPGAGDGYTF	TGTGCCAGCATTTCAATCCCTGGGGCAGGGGATGGCTACACCTTC
TRBV7-2	few	.	TRBJ1-1	CASSDSFNTEAFF	TGTGCCAGCTCGGACAGCTTTAACACTGAAGCTTTCTTT
TRBV12-3/TRBV12-4	.	.	TRBJ1-6	CASSLGSGSNSPLHF	TGTGCCAGCAGTTTAGGATCGGGGTCTAATTCACCCCTCCACTTT
TRBV10-1	.	.	TRBJ2-3	CATSRLVSDTQYF	TGCGCCACCTCACGACTTGTCTCCGATACGCAGTATTTT
TRBV29-1	many	.	TRBJ1-1	CSVEGAEAFF	TGCAGCGTTGAAGGAGCTGAAGCTTTCTTT
TRBV6-1	.	.	TRBJ1-2	CASSVQPQAYGYTF	TGTGCCAGCAGTGTTCAGCCCCAGGCCTATGGCTACACCTTC
TRBV5-6	.	TRBD1	TRBJ1-1	CASSFGQGFNTEAFF	TGTGCCAGCAGCTTCGGACAGGGGTTCAACACTGAAGCTTTCTTT
TRBV4-2	.	TRBD1	TRBJ2-7	CASSQLDRVGDEQYF	TGTGCCAGCAGCCAATTGGACAGGGTAGGCGACGAGCAGTACTTC
TRBV29-1	.	.	TRBJ2-5	CSVEGGLASSETQYF	TGCAGCGTTGAAGGGGGGCTAGCGAGTTCTGAGACCCAGTACTTC
TRBV20-1	.	TRBD2	TRBJ2-2	CSASTSGSGGELFF	TGCAGTGCTAGCACTAGCGGGAGTGGCGGGGAGCTGTTTTTT
TRBV7-2	.	TRBD1	TRBJ1-5	CARSGGTGGNQPQHF	TGTGCCCGCAGCGGAGGGACAGGGGGCAATCAGCCCCAGCATTTT
TRBV7-9	many	.	TRBJ1-5	CASSRGLGDQPQHF	TGTGCCAGCAGCCGGGGGCTGGGGGATCAGCCCCAGCATTTT
TRBV5-1	few	.	TRBJ2-1	CASSLEATGVVSYNEQFF	TGCGCCAGCAGCTTGGAGGCTACGGGAGTTGTCTCCTACAATGAGCAGTTCTTC
TRBV20-1	.	.	TRBJ1-1	CSARERSDSPTEAFF	TGCAGTGCTAGAGAAAGAAGTGACAGCCCTACTGAAGCTTTCTTT
TRBV20-1	few	.	TRBJ2-5	CSGAISQETQYF	TGCAGTGGAGCGATAAGTCAAGAGACCCAGTACTTC